This T cell receptor beta chain was sequenced for a study of vaccination and CD4 T cells after COVID-19. The wider study: Following dose two, a median around 70 days (range 14 to 241) passed before post-vaccine samples were taken. Findings of the study overall: Spike mono-reactivity was found in 304 of the 307 vaccine-specific clones identified in convalescent patients.

Time point indicated: late sampling 161 to 241 days after vaccination in a few convalescent patients. The sample's treatment: approximately 9-day PBMC culture with coronavirus spike peptide pools or control peptides (ViraFEST assay). Each well received fewer than 2.5 million PBMCs, cultured with about 9.1 IU/ml IL-2 and approximately 10 ug/ml peptide pools. Sequencing of cultured CD4+ T cell DNA used the Oncomine TCR Beta short-read assay. TCRdb independently ran MiXCR on the PCR reads; one entry per CDR3 protein. The top ten hold roughly a tenth of the sample, which has 20,000 to 25,000 distinct CDR3 sequences, 42% seen once. V lost 0 bases and J lost 3, with 6 bases in between. This CDR3 has 12 residues. The V gene's germline CDR1 is DFQATT and CDR2 SNEGSKA (reference sequence). About this clonotype itself: Its antigen is unidentified.

This TCR was sampled from a human donor who had recovered from COVID-19. This specimen consisted of CD4+ T cells from blood, cultured in vitro, obtained about 7 months after SARS-CoV-2 vaccination. The chain combines TRBV20-1 with TRBJ2-7; D is ambiguous. The CDR3 bases are TGCAGTGCTAGAGATTTAGGCTACGAGCAGTACTTC. Translation: CSARDLGYEQYF.